This is a list of T cell receptor beta chains from one sample in a study of radiation and T cells in renal cell carcinoma. Some clones are missing from TCRdb's copy, which holds only in-frame ones; the method was immunoSEQ multiplex PCR. This table holds about 160,000 clones, around 89% found once. The sample was blood, taken from a patient whose treatment included radiotherapy and nephrectomy. The receptor source for this set is a woman between 65 and 79 years old with renal cell carcinoma. Both conserved end residues are part of each CDR3. D genes are given only for firm matches. Rows may omit the clone size; those that give it use once, few, many or a size class.

NA,TRBJ1-2,TRBV2,NA,CASSDPPGADYGYTF,TGTGCCAGCAGTGACCCGCCGGGGGCAGACTATGGCTACACCTTC
NA,TRBJ1-3,TRBV27,NA,CASSLTLGNTIYF,TGTGCCAGCAGTTTGACCCTTGGAAACACCATATATTTT
TRBD2,TRBJ2-1,TRBV7-2,once,CASSPRGTSGASYNEQFF,TGTGCCAGCAGCCCCCGGGGGACTAGCGGGGCCTCCTACAATGAGCAGTTCTTC
TRBD1,TRBJ1-2,TRBV7-2,NA,CASSYDPGQVYGYTF,TGTGCCAGCAGTTATGACCCGGGACAGGTCTATGGCTACACCTTC
TRBD1,TRBJ1-3,TRBV5-1,NA,CASSLRPGQGSGNTIYF,TGCGCCAGCAGCTTGAGACCGGGACAGGGATCTGGAAACACCATATATTTT
TRBD1,TRBJ2-1,TRBV6-5,NA,CASSYMGQANEQFF,TGTGCCAGCAGTTACATGGGACAGGCTAATGAGCAGTTCTTC
NA,TRBJ1-5,TRBV4-3,NA,CASSQDIAGAQPQHF,TGCGCCAGCAGCCAAGATATCGCGGGGGCTCAGCCCCAGCATTTT
NA,TRBJ1-1,TRBV5-4,NA,CASSSQGLLGTEAFF,TGTGCCAGCAGCTCACAGGGTCTCTTGGGCACTGAAGCTTTCTTT
NA,TRBJ1-6,TRBV18,NA,CASSPLDGNNSPLHF,TGTGCCAGCTCACCCCTTGACGGTAATAATTCACCCCTCCACTTT
NA,TRBJ2-4,TRBV5-4,NA,CASSRVGAKNIQYF,TGTGCCAGCAGCCGGGTCGGGGCCAAAAACATTCAGTACTTC
NA,TRBJ2-7,TRBV28,NA,CASSLNPGSGQYF,TGTGCCAGCTCTTTGAACCCGGGGTCGGGGCAGTACTTC
NA,TRBJ2-3,TRBV4-1,NA,CASSQDSITDTQYF,TGCGCCAGCAGCCAGGACTCCATCACAGATACGCAGTATTTT
TRBD1,TRBJ2-5,TRBV6-6,NA,CASSPGTGRETQYF,TGTGCCAGCAGTCCCGGGACAGGGAGGGAGACCCAGTACTTC
NA,TRBJ1-1,TRBV6-5,NA,CASSYGQRLNTEAFF,TGTGCCAGCAGTTACGGGCAGCGATTGAACACTGAAGCTTTCTTT
TRBD1,TRBJ2-7,TRBV4-1,NA,CASSQDPTGAYEQYF,TGCGCCAGCAGCCAAGATCCGACAGGGGCCTACGAGCAGTACTTC